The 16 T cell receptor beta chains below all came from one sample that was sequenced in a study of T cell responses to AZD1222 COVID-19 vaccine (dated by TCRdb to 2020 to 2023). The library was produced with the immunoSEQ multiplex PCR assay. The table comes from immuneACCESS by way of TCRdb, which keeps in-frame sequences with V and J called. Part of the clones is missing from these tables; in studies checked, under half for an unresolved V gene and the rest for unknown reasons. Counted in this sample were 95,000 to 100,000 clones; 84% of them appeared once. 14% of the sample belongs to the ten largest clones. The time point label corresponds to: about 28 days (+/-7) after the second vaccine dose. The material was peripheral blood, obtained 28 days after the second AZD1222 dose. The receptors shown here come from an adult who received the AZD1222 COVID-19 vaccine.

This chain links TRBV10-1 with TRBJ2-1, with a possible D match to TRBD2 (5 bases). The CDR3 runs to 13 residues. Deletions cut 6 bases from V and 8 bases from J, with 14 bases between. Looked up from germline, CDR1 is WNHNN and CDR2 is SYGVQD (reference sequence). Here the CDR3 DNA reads TGCGCCAGCAGGAGAAGGGAGTCGCATGAGCAGTTCTTC. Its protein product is CASRRRESHEQFF.

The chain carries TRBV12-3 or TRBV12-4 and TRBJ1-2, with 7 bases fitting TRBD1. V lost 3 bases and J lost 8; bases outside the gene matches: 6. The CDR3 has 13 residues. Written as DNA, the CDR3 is TGTGCCAGCAGTTTGAAGGGGGCAAAAGGCTACACCTTC. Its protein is CASSLKGAKGYTF.

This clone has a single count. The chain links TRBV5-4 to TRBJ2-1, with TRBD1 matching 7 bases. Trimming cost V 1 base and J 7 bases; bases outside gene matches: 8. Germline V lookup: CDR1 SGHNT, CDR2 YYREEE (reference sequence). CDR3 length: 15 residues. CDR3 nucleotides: TGTGCCAGCAGCTTGAGACAGGGAATAACTAATGAGCAGTTCTTC. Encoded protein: CASSLRQGITNEQFF. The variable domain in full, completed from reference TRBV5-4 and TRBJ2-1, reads ETGVTQSPTHLIKTRGQQVTLRCSSQSGHNTVSWYQQALGQGPQFIFQYYREEENGRGNFPPRFSGLQFPNYSSELNVNALELDDSALYLCASSLRQGITNEQFFGPGTRLTVL.

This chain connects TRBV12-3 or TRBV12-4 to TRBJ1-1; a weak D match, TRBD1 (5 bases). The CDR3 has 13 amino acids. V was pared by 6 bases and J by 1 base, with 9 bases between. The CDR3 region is CASSFDRNTEAFF. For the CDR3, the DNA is TGTGCCAGCAGCTTTGACAGGAACACTGAAGCTTTCTTT.

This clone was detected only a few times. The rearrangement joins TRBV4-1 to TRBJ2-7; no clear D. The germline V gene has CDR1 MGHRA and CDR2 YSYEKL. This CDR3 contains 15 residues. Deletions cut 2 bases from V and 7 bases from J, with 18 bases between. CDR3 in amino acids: CASSQRVQRVGEQYF. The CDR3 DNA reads TGCGCCAGCAGCCAACGAGTTCAGAGAGTCGGAGAGCAGTACTTC.

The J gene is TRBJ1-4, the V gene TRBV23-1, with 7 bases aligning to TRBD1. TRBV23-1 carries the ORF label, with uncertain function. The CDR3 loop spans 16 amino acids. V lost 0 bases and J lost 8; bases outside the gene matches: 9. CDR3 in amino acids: CASSQSRDRVEEKLFF. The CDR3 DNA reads TGCGCCAGCAGTCAATCTCGAGACAGGGTTGAGGAAAAACTGTTTTTT.

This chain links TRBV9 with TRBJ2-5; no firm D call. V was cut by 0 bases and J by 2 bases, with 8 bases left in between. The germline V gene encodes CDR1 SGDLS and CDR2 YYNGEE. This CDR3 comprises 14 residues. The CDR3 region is CASSVGAEQETQYF. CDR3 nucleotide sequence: TGTGCCAGCAGCGTAGGGGCTGAGCAAGAGACCCAGTACTTC.

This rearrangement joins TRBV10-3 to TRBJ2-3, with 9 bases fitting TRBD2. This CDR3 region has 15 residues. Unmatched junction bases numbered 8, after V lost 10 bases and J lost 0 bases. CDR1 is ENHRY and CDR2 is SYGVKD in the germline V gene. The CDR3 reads CATKRLAESTDTQYF. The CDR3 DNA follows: TGTGCCACCAAACGACTAGCGGAAAGCACAGATACGCAGTATTTT.

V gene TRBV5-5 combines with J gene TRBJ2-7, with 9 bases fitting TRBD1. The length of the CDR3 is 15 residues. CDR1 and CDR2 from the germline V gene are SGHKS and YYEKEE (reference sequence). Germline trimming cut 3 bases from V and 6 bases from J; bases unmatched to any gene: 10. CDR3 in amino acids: CASSSDRGLVPEQYF. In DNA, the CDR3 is TGTGCCAGCAGCTCGGACAGGGGCCTGGTCCCCGAGCAGTACTTC.

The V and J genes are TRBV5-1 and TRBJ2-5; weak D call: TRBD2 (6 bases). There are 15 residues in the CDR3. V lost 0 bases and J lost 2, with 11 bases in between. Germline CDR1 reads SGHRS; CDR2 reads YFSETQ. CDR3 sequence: CASSLGRGSQETQYF. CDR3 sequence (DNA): TGCGCCAGCAGCTTGGGGCGGGGCAGTCAAGAGACCCAGTACTTC.

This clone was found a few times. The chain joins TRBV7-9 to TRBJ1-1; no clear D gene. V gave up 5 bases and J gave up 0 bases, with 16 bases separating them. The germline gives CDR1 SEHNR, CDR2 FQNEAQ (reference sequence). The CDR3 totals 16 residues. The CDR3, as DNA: TGTGCCAGCAGCGCCGACGCAAGTCGCTTGAACACTGAAGCTTTCTTT. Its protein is CASSADASRLNTEAFF.

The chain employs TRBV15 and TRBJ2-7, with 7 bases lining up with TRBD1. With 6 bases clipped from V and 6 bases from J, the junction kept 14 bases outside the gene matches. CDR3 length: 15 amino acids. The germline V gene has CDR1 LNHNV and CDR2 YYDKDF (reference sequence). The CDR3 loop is CATRGGGTAPFEQYF. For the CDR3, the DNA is TGTGCCACCAGGGGCGGTGGGACAGCCCCGTTCGAGCAGTACTTC.

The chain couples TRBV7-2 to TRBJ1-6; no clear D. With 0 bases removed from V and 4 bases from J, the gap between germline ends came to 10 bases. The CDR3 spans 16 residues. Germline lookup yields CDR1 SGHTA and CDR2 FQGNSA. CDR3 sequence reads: CASSLAKEIYNSPLHF. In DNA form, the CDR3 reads TGTGCCAGCAGCTTAGCCAAGGAAATTTATAATTCACCCCTCCACTTT.

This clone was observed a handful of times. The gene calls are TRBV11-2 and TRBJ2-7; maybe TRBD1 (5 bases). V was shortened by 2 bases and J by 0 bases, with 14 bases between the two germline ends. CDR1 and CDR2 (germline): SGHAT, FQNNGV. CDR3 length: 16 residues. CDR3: CASSLSWGGRSYEQYF. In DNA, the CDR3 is TGTGCCAGCAGCTTAAGTTGGGGCGGACGCTCCTACGAGCAGTACTTC. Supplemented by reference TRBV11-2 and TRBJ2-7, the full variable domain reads EAGVAQSPRYKIIEKRQSVAFWCNPISGHATLYWYQQILGQGPKLLIQFQNNGVVDDSQLPKDRFSAERLKGVDSTLKIQPAKLEDSAVYLCASSLSWGGRSYEQYFGPGTRLTVT.

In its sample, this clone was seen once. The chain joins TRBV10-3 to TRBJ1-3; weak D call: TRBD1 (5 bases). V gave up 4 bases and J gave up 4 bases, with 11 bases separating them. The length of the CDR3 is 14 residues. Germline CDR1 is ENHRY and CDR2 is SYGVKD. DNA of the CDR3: TGTGCCATCAGTGCACAGGCCCTCGGAAACACCATATATTTT. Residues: CAISAQALGNTIYF.

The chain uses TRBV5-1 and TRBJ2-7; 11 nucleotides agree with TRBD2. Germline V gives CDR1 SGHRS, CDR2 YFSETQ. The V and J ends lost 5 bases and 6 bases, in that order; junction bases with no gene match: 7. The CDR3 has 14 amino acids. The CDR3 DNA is TGCGCCAGCAGGCAAACTAGCGGGAGTCTCGAGCAGTACTTC. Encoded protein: CASRQTSGSLEQYF.